This is a list of T cell receptor beta chains from one sample in a study of cytomegalovirus exposure and HLA in healthy donors. Generated by immunoSEQ multiplex PCR, the TCRdb table keeps only in-frame clones and is missing some. The data contain about 94,000 clones, over 60% of them seen just once; the ten biggest clones take up more than 3.5%. The sequenced material came from PBMCs. The receptors come from a man aged 25-40 years in good health and CMV-seronegative. The CDR3 runs from the conserved cysteine through the conserved F or W. The D gene is left open where the match is weak. The listing skips clone size in some rows; elsewhere it reads once, few, many or a size class.

v_call: TRBV6-6
cdr3_length: 15
clone_size: NA
d_call: NA
j_call: TRBJ1-4
cdr3_nt: TGTGCCAGCAGTCAGACAGAACTGACTAATGAAAAACTGTTTTTT
cdr3_aa: CASSQTELTNEKLFF

v_call: TRBV19
cdr3_length: 15
clone_size: NA
d_call: TRBD1
j_call: TRBJ2-7
cdr3_nt: TGTGCCAGTAGTCGATGGACAGGGGACGCATACGAGCAGTACTTC
cdr3_aa: CASSRWTGDAYEQYF

v_call: TRBV18
cdr3_length: 14
clone_size: NA
d_call: TRBD1
j_call: TRBJ2-2
cdr3_nt: TGTGCCAGCTCATCGGGACAGACCACCGGGGAGCTGTTTTTT
cdr3_aa: CASSSGQTTGELFF

v_call: TRBV11-1
cdr3_length: 18
clone_size: NA
d_call: TRBD2
j_call: TRBJ2-5
cdr3_nt: TGTGCCAGCAGCTTAGGAGGGACTAGCGGGAGGTCGGAGGAGACCCAGTACTTC
cdr3_aa: CASSLGGTSGRSEETQYF

v_call: TRBV9
cdr3_length: 14
clone_size: few
d_call: NA
j_call: TRBJ1-1
cdr3_nt: TGTGCCAGCAGCGTTGGAGTTGGAAACACTGAAGCTTTCTTT
cdr3_aa: CASSVGVGNTEAFF

v_call: TRBV4-1
cdr3_length: 15
clone_size: once
d_call: TRBD1
j_call: TRBJ1-2
cdr3_nt: TGCGCCAGCAGCCTTGGGACAGGCTCCAACTATGGCTACACCTTC
cdr3_aa: CASSLGTGSNYGYTF

v_call: TRBV4-3
cdr3_length: 14
clone_size: NA
d_call: NA
j_call: TRBJ1-1
cdr3_nt: TGCGCCAGCAGCCAGGACAGTTCCGACACTGAAGCTTTCTTT
cdr3_aa: CASSQDSSDTEAFF

v_call: TRBV27
cdr3_length: 17
clone_size: once
d_call: NA
j_call: TRBJ2-4
cdr3_nt: TGTGCCAGCAGTTTCAACAGGTTCGATTTAGCCAAAAACATTCAGTACTTC
cdr3_aa: CASSFNRFDLAKNIQYF

v_call: TRBV9
cdr3_length: 15
clone_size: NA
d_call: TRBD1
j_call: TRBJ1-4
cdr3_nt: TGTGCCAGCAGCGCCGGGACAGGGAAGAATGAAAAACTGTTTTTT
cdr3_aa: CASSAGTGKNEKLFF

v_call: TRBV27
cdr3_length: 20
clone_size: once
d_call: TRBD1
j_call: TRBJ1-2
cdr3_nt: TGTGCCAGCAGTTTAACTGGTTTGGCCCCGGACAGGGCGAGCGCTGGTGGCTACACCTTC
cdr3_aa: CASSLTGLAPDRASAGGYTF